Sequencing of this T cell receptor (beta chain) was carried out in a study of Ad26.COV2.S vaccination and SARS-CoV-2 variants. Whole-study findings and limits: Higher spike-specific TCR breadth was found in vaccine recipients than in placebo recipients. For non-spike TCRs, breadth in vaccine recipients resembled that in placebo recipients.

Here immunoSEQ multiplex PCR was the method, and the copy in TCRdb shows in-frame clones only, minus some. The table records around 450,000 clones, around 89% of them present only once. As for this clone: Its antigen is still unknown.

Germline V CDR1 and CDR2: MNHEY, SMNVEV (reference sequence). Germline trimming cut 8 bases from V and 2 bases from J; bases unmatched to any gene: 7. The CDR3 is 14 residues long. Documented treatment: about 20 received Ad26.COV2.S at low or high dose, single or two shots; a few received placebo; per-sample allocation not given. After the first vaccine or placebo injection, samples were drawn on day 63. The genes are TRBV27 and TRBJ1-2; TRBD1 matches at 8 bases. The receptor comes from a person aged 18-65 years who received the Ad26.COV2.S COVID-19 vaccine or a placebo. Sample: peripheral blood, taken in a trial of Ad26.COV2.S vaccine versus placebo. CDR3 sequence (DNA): TGTGCCAGCGGATTGTACAGGGGGAACTATGGCTACACCTTC. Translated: CASGLYRGNYGYTF.